Each of the 26 T cell receptor beta chains below was sequenced from the same sample in a study of T cell repertoires in cytomegalovirus infection (dated 2019 in TCRdb). The listed sequencing device is Illumina HiSeq 1500. TCRdb passed the public sequencing reads through fastp at Q25 and MiXCR, retaining productive beta sequences. CDR3 protein duplicates are merged, each entry listing the most common genes and DNA. Recorded for this sample are some 700,000 distinct CDR3 sequences; 35% to 45% of them occurred a single time. Around 2.8% of the sample is held by the ten biggest clonotypes. Sequenced: PBMCs. Receptors were obtained from a human donor in good health (CMV status not recorded). Some clones in this sample may be carry-over from other donors' samples.

This chain joins TRBV6-1 and TRBJ2-7, with 10 bases fitting TRBD2. The CDR3 runs to 15 residues. Germline V CDR1 and CDR2: MNHNS, SASEGT. After removal of 4 bases from V and 3 bases from J, the junction contained 6 bases not matched to a gene. The CDR3: CASSVVASGSYEQYF. CDR3 nucleotide sequence: TGTGCCAGCAGTGTCGTTGCTAGCGGGAGCTACGAGCAGTACTTC.

The table lists this clonotype with a few counts. The J gene is TRBJ2-7, the V gene TRBV20-1, with D possibly matching TRBD2 (5 bases). Germline values: CDR1 DFQATT, CDR2 SNEGSKA (reference sequence). This CDR3 is 12 amino acids long. Trimming shortened V by 1 base and J by 3 bases, and 7 bases separated the two germline ends. CDR3 coding DNA: TGCAGTGCTAGAGCCGGGGTCTACGAGCAGTACTTC. Translating gives CSARAGVYEQYF.

V and J are TRBV27 and TRBJ1-6; D not certain. The germline V gene has CDR1 MNHEY and CDR2 SMNVEV (reference sequence). The length of the CDR3 is 15 residues. V lost 0 bases and J lost 8, with 11 bases in between. The chain's CDR3 is CASSLSLPSDSPLHF. In DNA form, the CDR3 reads TGTGCCAGCAGTTTATCCCTCCCTTCGGATTCACCCCTCCACTTT.

The chain has TRBV7-9 and TRBJ1-4, with TRBD1 identical over 8 bases. The CDR3 runs to 15 residues. Germline CDR1 SEHNR, CDR2 FQNEAQ (reference sequence). V shed 5 bases and J 8 bases; nucleotides not matched to a gene: 10. The chain's CDR3 is CASSQRTGLGEKLFF. For the CDR3, the DNA is TGTGCCAGCAGCCAAAGGACAGGGCTTGGCGAAAAACTGTTTTTT.

Notes on this clonotype: This may stem from a read error, because a much larger clone lies one nucleotide away. The chain joins TRBV10-3 to TRBJ1-1, with D possibly matching TRBD1 (5 bases). Looked up from germline, CDR1 is ENHRY and CDR2 is SYGVKD. The CDR3 sequence is 17 residues long. CDR3 sequence reads: CVISEGGSGGGYTEAFF. The CDR3 DNA is TGTGTCATCAGTGAAGGAGGATCGGGGGGTGGGTACACTGAAGCTTTCTTT.

The rearrangement links TRBV18 to TRBJ2-7, with no clear D. The germline V gene has CDR1 KGHSH and CDR2 LQKENI. V lost 6 bases and J lost 5, with 14 bases in between. The CDR3 is 13 amino acids. The CDR3: CASSPPGPNEQYF. CDR3 nucleotides: TGTGCCAGCTCCCCCCCTGGGCCCAACGAGCAGTACTTC.

The chain combines TRBV12-3 or TRBV12-4 with TRBJ1-2; perhaps TRBD1 as D (5 bases). The CDR3 sequence is 14 residues long. Trimming cost V 6 bases and J 4 bases, with 15 bases left between them. In nucleotides, the CDR3 is TGTGCCAGCAGGCCGGGGCAGGGCCGCTATGGCTACACCTTC. Protein product: CASRPGQGRYGYTF.

This clonotype was seen only once. The chain recombines TRBV20-1 with TRBJ1-2; D is possibly TRBD1 (5 bases). There are 12 residues in the CDR3. The germline V gene encodes CDR1 DFQATT and CDR2 SNEGSKA (reference sequence). V lost 6 bases, J lost 2 bases, and 10 bases lay in between. This CDR3 reads CSAANRNYGYTF. CDR3 DNA: TGCAGTGCCGCGAACAGGAACTATGGCTACACCTTC.

The chain employs TRBV28 and TRBJ2-7; 7 positions agree with TRBD1. The CDR3 runs to 15 residues. In germline, CDR1 is MDHEN, CDR2 SYDVKM. V lost 3 bases and J lost 0; bases outside the gene matches: 5. The CDR3 spells CASSFQPGGSYEQYF. As DNA, the CDR3 is TGTGCCAGCAGTTTCCAGCCAGGGGGCTCCTACGAGCAGTACTTC.

This clonotype occurred a few times. The V and J genes are TRBV7-2 and TRBJ2-7; D is possibly TRBD1 or TRBD2 (6 bases each). The CDR3 is 15 amino acids. V lost 5 bases to trimming and J lost 0 bases, with 14 bases between them. Germline CDR1 SGHTA, CDR2 FQGNSA. Written as DNA, the CDR3 is TGTGCCAGCAGCCGATCTGGGGGGCCCTCCTACGAGCAGTACTTC. Its protein product is CASSRSGGPSYEQYF.

Only a few counts were recorded for this clonotype. The chain combines TRBV5-1 with TRBJ1-2, with D maybe TRBD1 (5 bases). Germline V gene lookup returns CDR1 SGHRS and CDR2 YFSETQ. CDR3 size: 14 residues. V lost 1 base to trimming and J lost 6 bases, with 13 bases between them. The CDR3 DNA sequence: TGCGCCAGCAGCTTGCAGTCCCAGGGCGATGGCTACACCTTC. Protein sequence: CASSLQSQGDGYTF.

This clonotype was seen only a few times. The rearrangement links TRBV19 to TRBJ1-2; possible D gene TRBD1, 6 bases. The germline V gene has CDR1 LNHDA and CDR2 SQIVND (reference sequence). The V end was cut by 3 bases, the J end by 8 bases, with 25 bases between. There are 17 residues in the CDR3. The CDR3 loop reads CASSIRLGETGRDGYTF. The CDR3 nucleotides are TGTGCCAGTAGTATCCGTCTCGGGGAGACAGGACGAGACGGCTACACCTTC.

With regard to this clonotype: The junction and the germline gene differ at one end; a read error may be behind it. The gene calls are TRBV6-6 and TRBJ2-7; D may be TRBD2 (6 bases). Germline CDR1 is MNHNY and CDR2 is SVGAGI (reference sequence). The CDR3 is 13 amino acids. The CDR3 spells CASSGTLTYVQYF. Here the CDR3 DNA reads TGTGCCAGCAGTGGGACTCTCACCTACGTGCAGTACTTC.

The chain is built from TRBV7-9 and TRBJ2-1; D gene unclear. Between the trimmed V and J ends, which lost 5 bases and 5 bases, there was a span of 4 bases. The CDR3 has 11 amino acids. The V gene's germline CDR1 is SEHNR and CDR2 FQNEAQ (reference sequence). The CDR3 DNA is TGTGCCAGCAGCAATCACAATGAGCAGTTCTTC. Translating it yields CASSNHNEQFF.

There are a few counts of this clonotype. The CDR3 coding sequence is TGTGCCAGCGTCCCCGACAGGGGCATCTACGAGCAGTACTTC. The encoded protein is CASVPDRGIYEQYF. The chain couples TRBV7-8 to TRBJ2-7; TRBD1 matches at 8 bases. CDR1 and CDR2 (germline): SGHVS, FQNEAQ. J gave up 3 bases and V 8 bases, and 9 bases lay outside the gene matches. This CDR3 contains 14 residues.

This clonotype was observed many times. The J gene is TRBJ2-3, the V gene TRBV7-6, with D possibly matching TRBD1 (6 bases). Germline lookup yields CDR1 SGHVS and CDR2 FNYEAQ. V was cut by 1 base and J by 6 bases, with 11 bases left in between. There are 14 residues in the CDR3. CDR3 in DNA: TGTGCCAGCAGCTTAGTCCGCCAGGGGGATACGCAGTATTTT. Its protein product is CASSLVRQGDTQYF.

This clonotype appeared many times. The rearrangement uses TRBV11-2 and TRBJ2-1, with 7 bases lining up with TRBD2. There are 15 residues in the CDR3. The trim removed 4 bases at V and 1 base at J, leaving 4 bases unmatched. CDR1 and CDR2 from the germline V gene are SGHAT and FQNNGV. This CDR3 is CASSSRLASYNEQFF. The CDR3 DNA reads as TGTGCCAGCAGCTCCCGACTAGCATCCTACAATGAGCAGTTCTTC.

The chain has TRBV12-3 or TRBV12-4 and TRBJ1-4; D unresolved. V was trimmed by 3 bases and J by 16 bases, leaving 12 bases between them. This CDR3 has 11 residues. Here the CDR3 reads CASSFGRVRFF. The DNA of the CDR3 is TGTGCCAGCAGTTTTGGGCGGGTACGGTTTTTT.

This clonotype came up a few times. The chain combines TRBV10-3 with TRBJ2-7; tentatively, D is TRBD1 or TRBD2 (6 bases each). The CDR3 length is 20 residues. V was clipped by 3 bases and J by 3 bases, with 30 bases between them. CDR1 is ENHRY, CDR2 SYGVKD, per germline. The CDR3 region has the DNA TGTGCCATCAGTGAATCCACCCCATTGGGGACAATTACGGACTACTACGAGCAGTACTTC. It specifies CAISESTPLGTITDYYEQYF.

The V gene is TRBV7-8, the J gene TRBJ2-5, with TRBD2 identical over 8 bases. Germline-derived CDR1 and CDR2 are SGHVS and FQNEAQ. This CDR3 has 15 residues. V lost 8 bases to trimming and J lost 2 bases; unmatched junction nucleotides: 10. This chain's CDR3 is CASAPAGVPQETQYF. DNA for the CDR3: TGTGCCAGCGCCCCAGCGGGAGTACCTCAAGAGACCCAGTACTTC. The whole variable domain, filled in from reference TRBV7-8 and TRBJ2-5, reads GAGVSQSPRYKVAKRGQDVALRCDPISGHVSLFWYQQALGQGPEFLTYFQNEAQLDKSGLPSDRFFAERPEGSVSTLKIQRTQQEDSAVYLCASAPAGVPQETQYFGPGTRLLVL.

Comments on this clonotype: A much larger clone lies one base from this, so it may be a read error. The chain is built from TRBV7-2 and TRBJ2-5; weak D call: TRBD2 (5 bases). The CDR3 extends over 15 amino acids. The germline V gene encodes CDR1 SGHTA and CDR2 FQGNSA. The CDR3 loop reads CASSPIGIPRETQNF. The CDR3 nucleotides read TGTGCCAGCAGCCCAATTGGGATTCCTAGGGAGACCCAGAACTTC.

V and J are TRBV7-2 and TRBJ2-1; D not certain. Trimming left V 4 bases short and J 10 bases short, with 8 bases between. This CDR3 spans 11 amino acids. Looked up from germline, CDR1 is SGHTA and CDR2 is FQGNSA. CDR3 region: CASSSVQEQFF. The DNA of the CDR3 is TGTGCCAGCAGCTCCGTACAAGAGCAGTTCTTC.

This clonotype was counted a few times. V and J are TRBV5-6 and TRBJ1-1; no clear D. The germline gives CDR1 SGHDT, CDR2 YYEEEE. The CDR3 is 16 residues long. With 4 bases removed from V and 1 base from J, the gap between germline ends came to 17 bases. The CDR3 here is CASSRTRGWRNTEAFF. CDR3 nucleotides: TGTGCCAGCAGCAGAACTCGGGGTTGGAGGAACACTGAAGCTTTCTTT.

This clonotype was picked up one time. The chain links TRBV7-2 to TRBJ2-5; D gene ambiguous. The germline V gene has CDR1 SGHTA and CDR2 FQGNSA. This CDR3 has 13 residues. The germline V and J ends were trimmed by 5 bases and 10 bases, with 17 bases remaining between them. CDR3 coding DNA: TGTGCCAGCAGCCTAACGGGCCGGGTAATCCAGTACTTC. The encoded protein is CASSLTGRVIQYF.

V gene TRBV6-1 combines with J gene TRBJ1-2, with D hard to call. The CDR3 loop spans 15 amino acids. V was pared by 6 bases and J by 5 bases, with 19 bases between. Germline V gene lookup returns CDR1 MNHNS and CDR2 SASEGT. The CDR3 sequence: CASSRSNEPPYGYTF. The CDR3 region has the DNA TGTGCCAGCAGCCGATCCAACGAGCCCCCTTATGGCTACACCTTC.

This rearrangement joins TRBV6-2 or TRBV6-3 to TRBJ1-2, with a tentative D call TRBD1 (5 bases). V dropped 0 bases and J dropped 8 bases, with 13 bases sitting between them. This CDR3 has 14 residues. CDR1 is MNHEY, CDR2 SVGEGT, per germline. In DNA form, the CDR3 reads TGTGCCAGCAGTTACTCTGCAGGGAGGAAAGGCTACACCTTC. Protein: CASSYSAGRKGYTF.